This T cell receptor beta chain was identified during a study of blood T cell repertoires in COVID-19. As processed by the authors: Amplification of reference gene primers provided the estimated nucleated cell counts. Sequenced by immunoSEQ multiplex PCR; TCRdb stores in-frame clones only, minus some. V and J calls and clone size are those listed in that table; D and trimming were worked out from the DNA. The data show 190,000 or so clones, with under 90% seen just once and approximately 6.7% held by the top ten. CDR3 size: 16 residues. V gave up 4 bases and J gave up 0 bases; unmatched junction bases: 9. Germline CDR1 is GTSNPN and CDR2 is SVGIG (reference sequence).

The chain employs TRBV30 and TRBJ2-3, with 8 bases aligning to TRBD1. This TCR was recovered from a man between 40 and 49 years old with acute or convalescent COVID-19. The sample taken for sequencing was peripheral blood. CDR3 region: CAWIRRTGTSTDTQYF. CDR3 DNA sequence: TGTGCCTGGATCCGTCGGACAGGGACTAGCACAGATACGCAGTATTTT. The variable domain in full, completed from reference TRBV30 and TRBJ2-3, reads SQTIHQWPATLVQPVGSPLSLECTVEGTSNPNLYWYRQAAGRGLQLLFYSVGIGQISSEVPQNLSASRPQDRQFILSSKKLLLSDSGFYLCAWIRRTGTSTDTQYFGPGTRLTVL.